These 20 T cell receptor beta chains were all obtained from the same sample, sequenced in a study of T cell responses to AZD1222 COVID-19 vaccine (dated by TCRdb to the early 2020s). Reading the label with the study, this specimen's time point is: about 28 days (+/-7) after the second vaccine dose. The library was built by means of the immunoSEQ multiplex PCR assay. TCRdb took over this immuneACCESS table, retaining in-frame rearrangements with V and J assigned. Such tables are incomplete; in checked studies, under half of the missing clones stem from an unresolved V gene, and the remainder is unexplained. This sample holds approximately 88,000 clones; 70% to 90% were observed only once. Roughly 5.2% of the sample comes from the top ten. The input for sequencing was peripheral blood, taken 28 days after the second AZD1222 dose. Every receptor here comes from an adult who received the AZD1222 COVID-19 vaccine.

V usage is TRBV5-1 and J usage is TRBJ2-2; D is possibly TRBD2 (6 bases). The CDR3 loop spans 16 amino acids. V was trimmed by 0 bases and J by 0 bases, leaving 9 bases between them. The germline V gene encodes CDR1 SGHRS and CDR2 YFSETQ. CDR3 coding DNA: TGCGCCAGCAGCTTGGGTGCGGGGTCGAACACCGGGGAGCTGTTTTTT. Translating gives CASSLGAGSNTGELFF.

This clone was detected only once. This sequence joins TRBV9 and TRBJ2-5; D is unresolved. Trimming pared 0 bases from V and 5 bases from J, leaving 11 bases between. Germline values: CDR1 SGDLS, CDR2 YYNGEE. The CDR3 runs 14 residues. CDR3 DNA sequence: TGTGCCAGCAGCGTAGATCCACTCGGGGAGACCCAGTACTTC. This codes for CASSVDPLGETQYF. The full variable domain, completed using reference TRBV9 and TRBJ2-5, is DSGVTQTPKHLITATGQRVTLRCSPRSGDLSVYWYQQSLDQGLQFLIQYYNGEERAKGNILERFSAQQFPDLHSELNLSSLELGDSALYFCASSVDPLGETQYFGPGTRLLVL.

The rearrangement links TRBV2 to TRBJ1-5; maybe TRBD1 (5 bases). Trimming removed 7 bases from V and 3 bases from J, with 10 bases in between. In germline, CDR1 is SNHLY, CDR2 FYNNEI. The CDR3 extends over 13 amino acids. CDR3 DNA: TGTGCCAGCAACCGGGACCCCAATCAGCCCCAGCATTTT. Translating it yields CASNRDPNQPQHF.

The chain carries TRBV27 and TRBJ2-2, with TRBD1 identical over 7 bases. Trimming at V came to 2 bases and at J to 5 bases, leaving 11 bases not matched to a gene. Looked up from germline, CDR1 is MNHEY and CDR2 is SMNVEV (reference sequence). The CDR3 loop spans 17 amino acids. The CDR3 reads CASSLRPDRVETGELFF. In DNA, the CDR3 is TGTGCCAGCAGTTTACGCCCCGACAGGGTTGAAACCGGGGAGCTGTTTTTT.

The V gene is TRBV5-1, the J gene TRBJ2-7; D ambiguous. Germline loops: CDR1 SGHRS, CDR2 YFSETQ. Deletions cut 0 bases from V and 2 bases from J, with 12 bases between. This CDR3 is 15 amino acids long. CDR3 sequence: CASSLGGGNPYEQYF. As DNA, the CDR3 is TGCGCCAGCAGCTTGGGAGGCGGAAATCCCTACGAGCAGTACTTC.

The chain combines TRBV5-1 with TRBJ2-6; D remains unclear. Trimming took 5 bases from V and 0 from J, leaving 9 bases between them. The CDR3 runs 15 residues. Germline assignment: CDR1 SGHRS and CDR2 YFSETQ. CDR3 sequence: CASSRGSSGANVLTF. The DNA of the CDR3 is TGCGCCAGCAGTCGAGGCTCCTCTGGGGCCAACGTCCTGACTTTC.

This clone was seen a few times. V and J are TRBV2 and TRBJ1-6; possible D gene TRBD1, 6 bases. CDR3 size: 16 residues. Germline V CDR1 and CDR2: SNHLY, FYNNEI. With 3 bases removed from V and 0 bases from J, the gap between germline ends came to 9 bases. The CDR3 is CASSDPTGSYNSPLHF. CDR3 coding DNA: TGTGCCAGCAGTGACCCGACAGGCTCCTATAATTCACCCCTCCACTTT.

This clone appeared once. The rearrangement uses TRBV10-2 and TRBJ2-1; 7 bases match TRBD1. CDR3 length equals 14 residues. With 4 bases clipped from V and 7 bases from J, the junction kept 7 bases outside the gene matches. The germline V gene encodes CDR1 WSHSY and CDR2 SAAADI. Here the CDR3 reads CASSGQGFWNEQFF. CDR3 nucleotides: TGCGCCAGCAGTGGACAGGGATTTTGGAATGAGCAGTTCTTC.

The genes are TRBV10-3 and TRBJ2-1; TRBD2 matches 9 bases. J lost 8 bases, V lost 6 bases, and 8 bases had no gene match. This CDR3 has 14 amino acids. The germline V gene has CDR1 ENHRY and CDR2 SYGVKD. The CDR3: CAISDGTSLDEQFF. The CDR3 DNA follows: TGTGCCATCAGCGACGGGACTAGCCTCGATGAGCAGTTCTTC.

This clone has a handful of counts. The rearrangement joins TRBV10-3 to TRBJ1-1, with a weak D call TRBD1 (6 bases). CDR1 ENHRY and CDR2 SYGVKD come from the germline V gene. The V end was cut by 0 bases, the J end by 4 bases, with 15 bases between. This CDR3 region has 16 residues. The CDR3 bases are TGTGCCATCAGTGAGTCATTAGGCAGGGGTGGCACTGAAGCTTTCTTT. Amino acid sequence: CAISESLGRGGTEAFF.

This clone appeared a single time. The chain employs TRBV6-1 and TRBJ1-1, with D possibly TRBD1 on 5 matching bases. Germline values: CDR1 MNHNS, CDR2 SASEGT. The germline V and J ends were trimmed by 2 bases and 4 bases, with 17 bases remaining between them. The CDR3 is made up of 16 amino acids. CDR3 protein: CASSEWGRQGSTEAFF. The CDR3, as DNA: TGTGCCAGCAGTGAATGGGGTCGTCAGGGAAGCACTGAAGCTTTCTTT.

CDR3 coding DNA: TGTGCCAGCAGGTCGGGCAGGATTGGAGAGACCCAGTACTTC. Encoded protein: CASRSGRIGETQYF. This chain uses TRBV5-8 with TRBJ2-5; D is unclear. Germline CDR1 is SGHTS and CDR2 is YDEGEE. The CDR3 extends over 14 amino acids. Trimming took off 5 bases at V and 4 bases at J, with 15 bases between the two ends.

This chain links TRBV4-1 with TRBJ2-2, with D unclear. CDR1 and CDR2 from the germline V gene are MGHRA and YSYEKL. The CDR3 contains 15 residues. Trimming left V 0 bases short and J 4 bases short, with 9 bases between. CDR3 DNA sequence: TGCGCCAGCAGCCAAGAGGCCGGATTCACCGGGGAGCTGTTTTTT. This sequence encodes CASSQEAGFTGELFF.

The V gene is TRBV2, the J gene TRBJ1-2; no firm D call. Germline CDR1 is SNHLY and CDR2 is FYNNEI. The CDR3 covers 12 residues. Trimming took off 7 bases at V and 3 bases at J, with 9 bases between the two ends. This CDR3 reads CASKRVDYGYTF. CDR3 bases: TGTGCCAGCAAACGAGTGGACTATGGCTACACCTTC.

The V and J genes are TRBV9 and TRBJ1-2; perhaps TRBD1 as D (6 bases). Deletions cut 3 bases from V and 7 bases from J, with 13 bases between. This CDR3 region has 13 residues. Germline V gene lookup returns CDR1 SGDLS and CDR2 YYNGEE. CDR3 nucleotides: TGTGCCAGCAGCGGATACAGGGTCGGTGGCTACACCTTC. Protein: CASSGYRVGGYTF.

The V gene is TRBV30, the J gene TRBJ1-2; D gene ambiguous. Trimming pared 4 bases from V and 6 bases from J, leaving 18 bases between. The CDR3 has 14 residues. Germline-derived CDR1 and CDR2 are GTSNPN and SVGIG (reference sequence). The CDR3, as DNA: TGTGCCTGGAAGCCAGGCGCCCCTAGGAATGGCTACACCTTC. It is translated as CAWKPGAPRNGYTF.

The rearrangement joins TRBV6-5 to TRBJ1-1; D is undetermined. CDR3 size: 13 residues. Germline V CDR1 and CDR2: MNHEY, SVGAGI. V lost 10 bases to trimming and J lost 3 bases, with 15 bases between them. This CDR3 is CATFSPWDTEAFF. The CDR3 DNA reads TGTGCCACGTTCTCTCCATGGGACACTGAAGCTTTCTTT.

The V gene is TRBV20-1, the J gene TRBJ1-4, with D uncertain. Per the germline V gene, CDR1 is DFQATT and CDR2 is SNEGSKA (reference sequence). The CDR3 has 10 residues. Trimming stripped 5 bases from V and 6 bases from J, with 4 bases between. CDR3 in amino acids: CSAEYEKLFF. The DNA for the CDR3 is TGCAGTGCTGAATATGAAAAACTGTTTTTT.

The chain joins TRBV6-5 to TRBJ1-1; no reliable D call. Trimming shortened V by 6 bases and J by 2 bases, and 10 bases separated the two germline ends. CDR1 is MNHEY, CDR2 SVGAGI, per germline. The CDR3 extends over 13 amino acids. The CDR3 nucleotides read TGTGCCAGCAGCCTAACACGAAACACTGAAGCTTTCTTT. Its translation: CASSLTRNTEAFF.

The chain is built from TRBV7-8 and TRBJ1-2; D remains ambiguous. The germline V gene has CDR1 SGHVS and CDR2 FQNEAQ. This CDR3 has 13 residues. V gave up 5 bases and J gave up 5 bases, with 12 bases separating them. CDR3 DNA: TGTGCCAGCAGCCCATTCACGGAGTATGGCTACACCTTC. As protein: CASSPFTEYGYTF.